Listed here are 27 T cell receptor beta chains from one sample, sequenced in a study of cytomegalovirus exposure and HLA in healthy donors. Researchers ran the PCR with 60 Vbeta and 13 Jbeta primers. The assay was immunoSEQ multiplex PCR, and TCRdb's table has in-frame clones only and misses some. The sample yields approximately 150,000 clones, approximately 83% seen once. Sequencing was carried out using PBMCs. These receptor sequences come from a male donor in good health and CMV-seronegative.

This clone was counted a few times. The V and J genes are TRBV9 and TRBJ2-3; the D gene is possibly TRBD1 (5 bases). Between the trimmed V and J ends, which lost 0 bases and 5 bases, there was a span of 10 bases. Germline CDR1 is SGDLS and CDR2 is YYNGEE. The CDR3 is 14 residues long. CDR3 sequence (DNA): TGTGCCAGCAGCGTAGCTATGGGGCTAGATACGCAGTATTTT. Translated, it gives CASSVAMGLDTQYF. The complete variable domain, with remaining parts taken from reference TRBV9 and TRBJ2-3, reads DSGVTQTPKHLITATGQRVTLRCSPRSGDLSVYWYQQSLDQGLQFLIQYYNGEERAKGNILERFSAQQFPDLHSELNLSSLELGDSALYFCASSVAMGLDTQYFGPGTRLTVL.

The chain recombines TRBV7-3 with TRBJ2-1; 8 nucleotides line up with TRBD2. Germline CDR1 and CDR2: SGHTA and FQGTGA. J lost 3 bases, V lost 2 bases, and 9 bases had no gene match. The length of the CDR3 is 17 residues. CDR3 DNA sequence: TGTGCCAGCAGCTTATCCCCTACTAGCGGTTTCTACAATGAGCAGTTCTTC. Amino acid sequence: CASSLSPTSGFYNEQFF.

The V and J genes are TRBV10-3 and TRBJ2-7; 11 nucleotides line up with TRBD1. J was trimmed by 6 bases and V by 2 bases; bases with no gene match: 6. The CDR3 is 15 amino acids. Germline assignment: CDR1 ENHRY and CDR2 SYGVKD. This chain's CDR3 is CAISEPVDRGLEQYF. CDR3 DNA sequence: TGTGCCATCAGTGAGCCGGTGGACAGGGGGCTCGAGCAGTACTTC.

The CDR3 DNA sequence: TGTGCCAGCTGCGGGGGGCCTTACAATGAGCAGTTCTTC. As protein: CASCGGPYNEQFF. The J gene is TRBJ2-1, the V gene TRBV28; 8 nucleotides align to TRBD2. In germline, CDR1 is MDHEN, CDR2 SYDVKM. The CDR3 sequence is 13 residues long. With V trimmed by 8 bases and J by 4 bases, 4 bases remained unmatched.

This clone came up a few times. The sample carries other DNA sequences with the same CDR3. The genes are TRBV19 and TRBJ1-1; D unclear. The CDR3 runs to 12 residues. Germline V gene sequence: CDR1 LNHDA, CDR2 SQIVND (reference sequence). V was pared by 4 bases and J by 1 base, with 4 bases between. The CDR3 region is CASSTGNTEAFF. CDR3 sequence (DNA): TGTGCCAGTAGTACCGGGAACACTGAAGCTTTCTTT.

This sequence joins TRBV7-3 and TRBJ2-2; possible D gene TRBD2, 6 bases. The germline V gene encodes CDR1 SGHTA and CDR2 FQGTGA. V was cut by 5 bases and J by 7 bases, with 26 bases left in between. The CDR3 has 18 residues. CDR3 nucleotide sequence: TGTGCCAGCAGCGCAATGGGTCCCGATAGCGGTTCTGGCGGGGAGCTGTTTTTT. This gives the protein CASSAMGPDSGSGGELFF.

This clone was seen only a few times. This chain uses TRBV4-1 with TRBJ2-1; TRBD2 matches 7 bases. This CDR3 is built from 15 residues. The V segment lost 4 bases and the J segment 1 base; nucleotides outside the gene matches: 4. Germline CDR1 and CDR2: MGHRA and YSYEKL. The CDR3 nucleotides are TGCGCCAGCAGCCCCAGCGGGAATTCCTACAATGAGCAGTTCTTC. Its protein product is CASSPSGNSYNEQFF.

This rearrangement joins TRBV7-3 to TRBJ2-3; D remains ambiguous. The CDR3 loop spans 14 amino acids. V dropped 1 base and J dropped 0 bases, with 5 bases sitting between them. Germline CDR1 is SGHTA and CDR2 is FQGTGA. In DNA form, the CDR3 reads TGTGCCAGCAGCTTAATGGCTAGCACAGATACGCAGTATTTT. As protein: CASSLMASTDTQYF.

The CDR3 nucleotides are TGTGCCAGTACCCTAGGACAGTGGGGGAATCAGCCCCAGCATTTT. It yields the protein CASTLGQWGNQPQHF. The gene calls are TRBV19 and TRBJ1-5, with D perhaps matching TRBD1 (6 bases). This CDR3 region has 15 residues. V shed 7 bases and J shed 4 bases, with 17 bases lying between them. Germline loops: CDR1 LNHDA, CDR2 SQIVND (reference sequence).

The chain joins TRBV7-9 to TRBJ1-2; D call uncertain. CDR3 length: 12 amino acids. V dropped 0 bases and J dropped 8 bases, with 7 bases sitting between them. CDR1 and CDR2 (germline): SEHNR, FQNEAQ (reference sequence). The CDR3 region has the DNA TGTGCCAGCAGCTTAGCGGGAGAAGGCTACACCTTC. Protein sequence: CASSLAGEGYTF.

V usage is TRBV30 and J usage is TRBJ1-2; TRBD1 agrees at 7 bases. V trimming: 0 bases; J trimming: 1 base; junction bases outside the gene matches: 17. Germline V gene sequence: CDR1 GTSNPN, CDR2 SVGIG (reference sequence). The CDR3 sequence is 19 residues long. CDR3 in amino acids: CAWSVDSPGQTVFNYGYTF. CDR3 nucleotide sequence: TGTGCCTGGAGTGTAGATTCCCCGGGACAGACAGTTTTTAACTATGGCTACACCTTC. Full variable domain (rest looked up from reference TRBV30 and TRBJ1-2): SQTIHQWPATLVQPVGSPLSLECTVEGTSNPNLYWYRQAAGRGLQLLFYSVGIGQISSEVPQNLSASRPQDRQFILSSKKLLLSDSGFYLCAWSVDSPGQTVFNYGYTFGSGTRLTVV.

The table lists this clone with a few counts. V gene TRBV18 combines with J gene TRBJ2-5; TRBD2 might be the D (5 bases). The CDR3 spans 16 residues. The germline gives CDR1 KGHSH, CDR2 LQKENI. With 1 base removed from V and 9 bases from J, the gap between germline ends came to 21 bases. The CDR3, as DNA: TGTGCCAGCTCACCACTTAGCGAGACCCCACTGGAATCCCAGTACTTC. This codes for CASSPLSETPLESQYF.

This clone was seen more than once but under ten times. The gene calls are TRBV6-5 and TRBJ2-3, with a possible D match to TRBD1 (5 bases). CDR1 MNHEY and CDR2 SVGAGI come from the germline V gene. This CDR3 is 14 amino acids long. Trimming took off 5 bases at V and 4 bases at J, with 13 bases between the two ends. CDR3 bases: TGTGCCAGCAGTGAAGTACAGGAGCCAGATACGCAGTATTTT. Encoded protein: CASSEVQEPDTQYF.

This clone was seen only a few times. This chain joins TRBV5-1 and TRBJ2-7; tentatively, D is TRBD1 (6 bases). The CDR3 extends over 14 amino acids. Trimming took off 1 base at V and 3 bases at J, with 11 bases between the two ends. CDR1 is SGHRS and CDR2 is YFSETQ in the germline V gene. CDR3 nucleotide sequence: TGCGCCAGCAGCTTGCAGGGGAAGGACTACGAGCAGTACTTC. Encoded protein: CASSLQGKDYEQYF.

CDR3 nucleotides: TGCGCCAGCAGCCAAAACAGAGCAACTAATGAAAAACTGTTTTTT. This gives the protein CASSQNRATNEKLFF. The genes are TRBV4-1 and TRBJ1-4; the D is unclear. V gave up 2 bases and J gave up 0 bases, with 7 bases separating them. CDR1 and CDR2 from the germline V gene are MGHRA and YSYEKL. The CDR3 totals 15 residues.

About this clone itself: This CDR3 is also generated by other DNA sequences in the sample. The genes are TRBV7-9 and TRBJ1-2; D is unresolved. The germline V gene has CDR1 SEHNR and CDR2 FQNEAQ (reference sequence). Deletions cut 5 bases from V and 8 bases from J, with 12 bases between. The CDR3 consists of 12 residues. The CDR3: CASSPETYGYTF. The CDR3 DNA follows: TGTGCCAGCAGCCCGGAGACCTACGGCTACACCTTC.

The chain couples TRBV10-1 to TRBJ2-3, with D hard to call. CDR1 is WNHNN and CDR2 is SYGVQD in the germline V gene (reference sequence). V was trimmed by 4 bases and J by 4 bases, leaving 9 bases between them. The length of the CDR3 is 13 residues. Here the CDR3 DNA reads TGCGCCAGCAGTGGACCTAGAGCAGATACGCAGTATTTT. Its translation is CASSGPRADTQYF.

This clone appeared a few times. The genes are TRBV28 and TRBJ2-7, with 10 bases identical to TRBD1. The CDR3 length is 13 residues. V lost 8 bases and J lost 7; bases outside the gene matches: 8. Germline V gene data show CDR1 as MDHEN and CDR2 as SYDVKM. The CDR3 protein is CASGGQGDREQYF. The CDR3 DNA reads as TGTGCCAGCGGAGGACAGGGGGACAGGGAGCAGTACTTC.

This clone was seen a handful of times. CDR3 bases: TGTGCCAGCAGCTTCGGGAACACTGAAGCTTTCTTT. Protein: CASSFGNTEAFF. The chain employs TRBV7-3 and TRBJ1-1; D gene uncertain. Germline V gives CDR1 SGHTA, CDR2 FQGTGA. V was pared by 3 bases and J by 1 base, with 3 bases between. The CDR3 spans 12 residues.

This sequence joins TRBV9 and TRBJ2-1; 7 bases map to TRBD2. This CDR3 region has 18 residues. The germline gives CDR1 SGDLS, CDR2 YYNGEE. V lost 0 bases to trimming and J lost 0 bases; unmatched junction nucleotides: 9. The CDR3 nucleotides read TGTGCCAGCAGCGTAGGGGGAGGGTGGGGGAGCTCCTACAATGAGCAGTTCTTC. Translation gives CASSVGGGWGSSYNEQFF.

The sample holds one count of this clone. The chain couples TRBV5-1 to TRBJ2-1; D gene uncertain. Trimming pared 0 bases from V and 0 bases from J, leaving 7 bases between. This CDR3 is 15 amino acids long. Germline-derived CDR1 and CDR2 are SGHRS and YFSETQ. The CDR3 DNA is TGCGCCAGCAGCTTGGGCCTGAGCTCCTACAATGAGCAGTTCTTC. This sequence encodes CASSLGLSSYNEQFF.

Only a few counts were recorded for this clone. In nucleotides, the CDR3 is TGTGCCAGCAGCTTGGAAGACACCGCGCAGTATTTT. It is translated as CASSLEDTAQYF. The chain links TRBV5-6 to TRBJ2-3; D uncertain. This CDR3 spans 12 amino acids. V lost 0 bases and J 10 bases, leaving 9 bases between the germline ends. Germline V gene lookup returns CDR1 SGHDT and CDR2 YYEEEE.

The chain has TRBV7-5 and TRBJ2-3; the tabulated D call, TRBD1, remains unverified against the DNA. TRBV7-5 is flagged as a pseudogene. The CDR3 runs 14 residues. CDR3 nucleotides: TGTGCCAGAAGCTACAGACAGAGCACAGATACGCAGTATTTT. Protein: CARSYRQSTDTQYF.

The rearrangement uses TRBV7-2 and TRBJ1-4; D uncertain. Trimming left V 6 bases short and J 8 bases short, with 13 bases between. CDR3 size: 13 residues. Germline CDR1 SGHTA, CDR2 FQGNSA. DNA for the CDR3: TGTGCCAGCAGTAAAAGGGCGGGAGAAAAACTGTTTTTT. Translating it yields CASSKRAGEKLFF.

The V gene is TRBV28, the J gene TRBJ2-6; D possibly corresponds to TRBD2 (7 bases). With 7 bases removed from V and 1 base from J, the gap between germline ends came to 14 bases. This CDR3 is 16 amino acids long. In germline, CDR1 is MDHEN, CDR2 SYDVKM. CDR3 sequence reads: CASTIAGASGANVLTF. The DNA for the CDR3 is TGTGCCAGCACCATCGCGGGGGCGTCTGGGGCCAACGTCCTGACTTTC.

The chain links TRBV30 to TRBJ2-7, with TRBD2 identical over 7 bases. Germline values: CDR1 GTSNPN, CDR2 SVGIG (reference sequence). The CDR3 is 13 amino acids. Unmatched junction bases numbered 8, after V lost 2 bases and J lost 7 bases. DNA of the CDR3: TGTGCCTGGAGTCGCGGGAGCCTGGGTGAGCAGTACTTC. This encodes CAWSRGSLGEQYF.

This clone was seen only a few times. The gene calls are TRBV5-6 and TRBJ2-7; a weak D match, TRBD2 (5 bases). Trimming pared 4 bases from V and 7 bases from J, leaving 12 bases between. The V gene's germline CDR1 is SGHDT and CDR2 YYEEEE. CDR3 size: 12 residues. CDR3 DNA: TGTGCCAGCAGCCTATATTCGGGGGAGCAGTACTTC. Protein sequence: CASSLYSGEQYF.